This T cell receptor (beta chain) was sequenced in a study of T-cell reconstitution after alpha-beta-depleted transplantation in children. This CDR3 contains 15 residues. CDR1 is GTSNPN and CDR2 is SVGIG in the germline V gene (reference sequence). V lost 4 bases, J lost 3 bases, and 6 bases stayed unmatched. Comments on this clonotype: Its antigen is unidentified.

Overall study findings and caveats: T-cell counts and diversity at one year post-transplant came mainly from newly produced T cells. Several hundred expanded graft clones reportedly gave rise to the alpha-beta T cells present about two months after transplant. The study traced high day-60 TCRbeta diversity in some patients to surviving recipient T cells and thymic progenitors.

Library preparation (for TCRbeta) was performed with unique molecular identifiers. One entry per CDR3 protein results from TCRdb running MiXCR on the PCR reads. The sample consists of roughly 350,000 distinct CDR3 sequences, 15% to 20% of them appearing once. V and J are TRBV30 and TRBJ2-1; TRBD2 matches at 10 bases. This specimen consisted of PBMCs, mostly from graft donor cells, obtained 360 days after TCRalphabeta/CD19-depleted stem cell transplant. The receptor was isolated from a male patient between 2 and 10 years old who had a stem cell transplant for acute lymphoblastic leukemia, so the T cells may come from the graft donor. Written as DNA, the CDR3 is TGTGCCTGGACCTGGACTAGCGGAAACTACAATGAGCAGTTCTTC. Translating gives CAWTWTSGNYNEQFF. Looking up the rest from reference TRBV30 and TRBJ2-1 gives the full variable domain: SQTIHQWPATLVQPVGSPLSLECTVEGTSNPNLYWYRQAAGRGLQLLFYSVGIGQISSEVPQNLSASRPQDRQFILSSKKLLLSDSGFYLCAWTWTSGNYNEQFFGPGTRLTVL.